Listed below are T cell receptor beta chains from one sample, sequenced in a study of blood T cell repertoires in COVID-19. Libraries were prepared by immunoSEQ multiplex PCR; TCRdb keeps only in-frame clonotypes and omits some of them. The table shows roughly 190,000 clones, with over 75% occurring only once. The sequenced material came from peripheral blood. These receptors were collected from a woman between 35 and 50 years old who had recovered from COVID-19. CDR3s include the opening cysteine and the closing phenylalanine or tryptophan. D genes are given only for firm matches. Clone size is stated in some rows and not others, as once, few, many or a class when expanded.

d_gene	v_gene	j_gene	abundance	CDR3aa	CDR3nt
NA	TRBV6-5	TRBJ1-2	NA	CASSYTTSGGYGYTF	TGTGCCAGCAGTTACACAACGTCCGGGGGCTATGGCTACACCTTC
TRBD2	TRBV9	TRBJ2-1	NA	CASSATGTSHEQFF	TGTGCCAGCAGCGCAACCGGGACTAGCCATGAGCAGTTCTTC
TRBD2	TRBV18	TRBJ2-7	NA	CASSRGTGTSDSYEQYF	TGTGCCAGCTCACGGGGGACCGGGACTAGCGACTCCTACGAGCAGTACTTC
TRBD1	TRBV27	TRBJ1-6	NA	CASSPDRDRGNSPLHF	TGTGCCAGCAGTCCTGACCGGGACAGAGGGAATTCACCCCTCCACTTT
NA	TRBV15	TRBJ2-5	NA	CATKTGGGFQETQYF	TGTGCCACCAAGACAGGCGGAGGATTCCAAGAGACCCAGTACTTC
NA	TRBV14	TRBJ2-5	NA	CASSQVAGRGETQYF	TGTGCCAGCAGCCAAGTTGCAGGGCGTGGTGAGACCCAGTACTTC
TRBD1	TRBV29-1	TRBJ2-7	NA	CSVNRGSEQYF	TGCAGCGTTAACAGGGGTAGCGAGCAGTACTTC
TRBD2	TRBV5-4	TRBJ2-5	NA	CASSFRGLAGRETQYF	TGTGCCAGCAGCTTCCGTGGACTAGCGGGAAGAGAGACCCAGTACTTC
TRBD2	TRBV7-9	TRBJ2-5	NA	CASSLALAGETQYF	TGTGCCAGCAGCTTAGCGCTAGCGGGAGAGACCCAGTACTTC
NA	TRBV27	TRBJ2-7	NA	CASSLGTYTYEQYF	TGTGCCAGCAGTTTAGGGACATATACGTACGAGCAGTACTTC
NA	TRBV27	TRBJ2-7	NA	CASSLLPGLEYEQYF	TGTGCCAGCAGTCTACTACCTGGACTTGAATACGAGCAGTACTTC
TRBD2	TRBV19	TRBJ2-5	NA	CASSLGTSVQETQYF	TGTGCCAGTAGTCTCGGGACTAGCGTTCAAGAGACCCAGTACTTC
NA	TRBV10-3	TRBJ2-3	NA	CAISLDTDSPDTQYF	TGTGCCATCAGTCTGGACACTGATAGTCCAGATACGCAGTATTTT
TRBD2	TRBV9	TRBJ2-2	few	CASSAAEGGRFRTGELFF	TGTGCCAGCAGCGCCGCGGAGGGCGGGAGGTTTCGCACCGGGGAGCTGTTTTTT
NA	TRBV4-3	TRBJ2-7	NA	CASSQEASFAEQYF	TGCGCCAGCAGCCAAGAGGCTAGCTTTGCCGAGCAGTACTTC
TRBD2	TRBV11-2	TRBJ2-4	NA	CASSLEGGGRIQYF	TGTGCCAGCAGCTTAGAGGGGGGCGGGAGGATTCAGTACTTC
TRBD1	TRBV29-1	TRBJ2-5	NA	CSVDRTGAEETQYF	TGCAGCGTTGATAGGACAGGGGCTGAAGAGACCCAGTACTTC
TRBD1	TRBV10-3	TRBJ1-1	NA	CAISEDRGNTEAFF	TGTGCCATCAGCGAGGACAGGGGGAACACTGAAGCTTTCTTT
NA	TRBV19	TRBJ1-1	NA	CASSIGQTYTEAFF	TGTGCCAGTAGTATCGGACAGACATACACTGAAGCTTTCTTT
NA	TRBV6-5	TRBJ2-3	NA	CASSLGDTQYF	TGTGCCAGCAGCCTCGGAGATACGCAGTATTTT
NA	TRBV28	TRBJ1-2	NA	CASSLKGLTMQGKNYGYTF	TGTGCCAGCAGTTTAAAGGGGTTGACAATGCAGGGAAAAAACTATGGCTACACCTTC
NA	TRBV28	TRBJ1-1	few	CASSDTYREAYEAFF	TGTGCCAGCAGCGATACCTACAGGGAAGCATATGAAGCTTTCTTT
NA	TRBV6-5	TRBJ1-4	NA	CASLGLINEKLFF	TGTGCCAGCCTCGGACTGATTAATGAAAAACTGTTTTTT
TRBD1	TRBV6-1	TRBJ2-7	NA	CASSEGTGNAEQYF	TGTGCCAGCAGTGAAGGGACAGGGAATGCCGAGCAGTACTTC
NA	TRBV29-1	TRBJ1-2	NA	CSAKGDFGYTF	TGCAGCGCAAAGGGGGATTTTGGCTACACCTTC
NA	TRBV4-1	TRBJ1-1	NA	CASSQDWGDTEAFF	TGCGCCAGCAGCCAAGATTGGGGGGACACTGAAGCTTTCTTT
NA	TRBV15	TRBJ2-1	few	CATSRERGSAYNEQFF	TGTGCCACCAGCAGAGAAAGAGGGTCTGCCTACAATGAGCAGTTCTTC
TRBD1	TRBV19	TRBJ1-2	NA	CASSPGTGDEGYTF	TGTGCCAGTAGTCCCGGGACAGGGGATGAAGGCTACACCTTC
NA	TRBV19	TRBJ2-3	NA	CASSPLAINTQYF	TGTGCCAGTAGTCCTTTAGCCATTAATACGCAGTATTTT
NA	TRBV3-1/TRBV3-2	TRBJ1-1	few	CASSQGRVGTEAFF	TGTGCCAGCAGCCAAGGCAGGGTAGGCACTGAAGCTTTCTTT
NA	TRBV9	TRBJ1-1	NA	CASSVGGLGTEAFF	TGTGCCAGCAGCGTAGGCGGCCTGGGCACTGAAGCTTTCTTT
TRBD2	TRBV28	TRBJ2-7	NA	CASSLWGTSGSVEQYF	TGTGCCAGCAGTTTATGGGGGACTAGCGGGAGTGTCGAGCAGTACTTC
NA	TRBV29-1	TRBJ1-5	NA	CSVRGSGQPQHF	TGCAGCGTTAGAGGGTCCGGGCAGCCCCAGCATTTT
NA	TRBV11-3	TRBJ1-1	NA	CASSLGRVATEAFF	TGTGCCAGCAGCTTAGGCAGGGTGGCCACTGAAGCTTTCTTT